Below are 5 T cell receptor beta chains sequenced from a single sample in a study of blood T cell repertoires in COVID-19. Profiled with immunoSEQ multiplex PCR; TCRdb holds only in-frame clones, not every one. The sample carries approximately 98,000 clones, around 64% recorded once. The source material was peripheral blood. All receptors come from a woman between 40 and 55 years old with acute or convalescent COVID-19.

The chain employs TRBV12-3 or TRBV12-4 and TRBJ1-2, with 7 bases that match TRBD1. The CDR3 is made up of 13 amino acids. Trimming took 7 bases from V and 8 from J; bases not matched to a gene: 10. This chain's CDR3 is CASTKDRRRGYTF. The CDR3 coding sequence is TGTGCCAGCACCAAGGACAGGCGCAGAGGCTACACCTTC.

The chain carries TRBV4-2 and TRBJ1-4, with TRBD1 matching over 8 bases. The V segment lost 0 bases and the J segment 7 bases; nucleotides outside the gene matches: 10. Germline loops: CDR1 LGHNA, CDR2 YNFKEQ. The CDR3 extends over 17 amino acids. In nucleotides, the CDR3 is TGTGCCAGCAGCCAAGATATCGGGCAGGGGGCCGGTGAAAAACTGTTTTTT. This sequence encodes CASSQDIGQGAGEKLFF.

This clone has only one observation. The chain employs TRBV29-1 and TRBJ1-2, with a tentative D call TRBD1 (5 bases). The germline gives CDR1 SQVTM, CDR2 ANQGSEA. V gave up 5 bases and J gave up 4 bases, with 14 bases separating them. The CDR3 sequence is 13 residues long. CDR3 amino acids: CSVFVGQIYGYTF. CDR3 DNA sequence: TGCAGCGTTTTCGTGGGGCAGATCTATGGCTACACCTTC.

The chain is built from TRBV5-4 and TRBJ1-1; the D is unclear. V gave up 1 base and J gave up 1 base, with 5 bases separating them. The CDR3 is 13 residues long. Germline CDR1 and CDR2: SGHNT and YYREEE (reference sequence). The CDR3 DNA follows: TGTGCCAGCAGCTTGTCCCAGAACACTGAAGCTTTCTTT. Translating gives CASSLSQNTEAFF.

V and J are TRBV7-9 and TRBJ2-3, with D possibly TRBD1 on 5 matching bases. Trimming left V 2 bases short and J 1 base short, with 7 bases between. From germline, CDR1 is SEHNR and CDR2 FQNEAQ (reference sequence). The CDR3 extends over 14 amino acids. This chain's CDR3 is CASSLQGGTDTQYF. In DNA, the CDR3 is TGTGCCAGCAGCTTACAGGGCGGCACAGATACGCAGTATTTT.